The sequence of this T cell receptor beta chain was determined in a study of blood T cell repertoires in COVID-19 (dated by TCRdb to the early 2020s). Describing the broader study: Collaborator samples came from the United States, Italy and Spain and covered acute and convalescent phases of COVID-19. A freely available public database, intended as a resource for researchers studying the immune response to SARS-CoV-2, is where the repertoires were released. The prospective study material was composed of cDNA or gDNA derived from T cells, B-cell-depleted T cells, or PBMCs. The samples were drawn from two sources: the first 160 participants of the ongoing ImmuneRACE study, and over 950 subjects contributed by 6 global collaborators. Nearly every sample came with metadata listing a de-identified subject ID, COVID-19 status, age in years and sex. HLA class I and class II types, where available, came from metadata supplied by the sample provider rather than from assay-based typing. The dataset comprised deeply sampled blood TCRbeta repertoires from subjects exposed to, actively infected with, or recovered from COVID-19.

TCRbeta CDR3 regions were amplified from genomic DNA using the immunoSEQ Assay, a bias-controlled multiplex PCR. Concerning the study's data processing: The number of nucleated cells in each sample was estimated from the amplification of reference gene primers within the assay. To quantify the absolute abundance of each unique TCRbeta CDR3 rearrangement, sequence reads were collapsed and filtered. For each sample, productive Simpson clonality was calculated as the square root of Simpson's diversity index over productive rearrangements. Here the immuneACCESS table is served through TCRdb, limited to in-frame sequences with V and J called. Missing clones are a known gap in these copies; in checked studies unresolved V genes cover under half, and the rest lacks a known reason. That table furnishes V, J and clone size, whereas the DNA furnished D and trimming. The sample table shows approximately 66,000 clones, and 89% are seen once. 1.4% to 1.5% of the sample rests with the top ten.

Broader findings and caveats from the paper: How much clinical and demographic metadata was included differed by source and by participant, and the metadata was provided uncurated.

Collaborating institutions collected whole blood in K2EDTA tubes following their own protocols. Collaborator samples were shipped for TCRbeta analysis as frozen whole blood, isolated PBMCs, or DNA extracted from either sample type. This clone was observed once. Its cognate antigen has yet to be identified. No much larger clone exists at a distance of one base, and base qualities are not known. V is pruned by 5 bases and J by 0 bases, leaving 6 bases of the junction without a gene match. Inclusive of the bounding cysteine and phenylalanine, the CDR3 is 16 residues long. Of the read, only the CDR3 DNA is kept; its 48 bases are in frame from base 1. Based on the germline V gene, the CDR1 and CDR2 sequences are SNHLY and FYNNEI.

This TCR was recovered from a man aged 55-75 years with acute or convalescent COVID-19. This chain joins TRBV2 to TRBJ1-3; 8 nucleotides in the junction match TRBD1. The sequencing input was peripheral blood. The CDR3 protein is CASSTKGTGSGNTIYF. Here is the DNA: TGTGCCAGCAGTACCAAAGGGACAGGCTCTGGAAACACCATATATTTT.